Listed here are 10 T cell receptor beta chains from one sample, sequenced in a study of OX40 agonist ivuxolimab in advanced cancers. Profiling relied on immunoSEQ multiplex PCR, and the TCRdb table lists in-frame clones only, not all of them. This table holds 60,000 to 85,000 clones, roughly nine tenths found once. The sequenced sample was CD4+ or CD8+ T cells sorted from blood, obtained in a trial of the OX40 agonist ivuxolimab. These receptors all come from an adult with an advanced solid tumor such as melanoma, head and neck, liver or kidney cancer.

The chain is built from TRBV11-3 and TRBJ2-1, with D perhaps matching TRBD1 or TRBD2 (5 bases each). The V end lost 5 bases, the J end lost 9 bases, and 14 bases lay between the germline ends. Germline-derived CDR1 and CDR2 are SGHNT and YENEEA. This CDR3 region has 13 residues. CDR3 DNA sequence: TGTGCCAGCAGCCCCCGCGAGGGGACTGAGCAGTTCTTC. Residues: CASSPREGTEQFF.

This clone came up once. V gene TRBV7-9 combines with J gene TRBJ1-3; 9 bases align to TRBD1. This CDR3 is built from 15 residues. From germline, CDR1 is SEHNR and CDR2 FQNEAQ (reference sequence). V gave up 3 bases and J gave up 5 bases; unmatched junction bases: 5. The CDR3: CASSFQDRGRNTIYF. CDR3 nucleotide sequence: TGTGCCAGCAGCTTCCAGGACAGGGGAAGAAACACCATATATTTT. The full variable domain, with the rest looked up from reference TRBV7-9 and TRBJ1-3, is DTGVSQNPRHKITKRGQNVTFRCDPISEHNRLYWYRQTLGQGPEFLTYFQNEAQLEKSRLLSDRFSAERPKGSFSTLEIQRTEQGDSAMYLCASSFQDRGRNTIYFGEGSWLTVV.

The chain combines TRBV15 with TRBJ1-2; possibly TRBD1 for D (6 bases). Deletions cut 0 bases from V and 4 bases from J, with 12 bases between. The germline CDR1 and CDR2 sequences are LNHNV and YYDKDF (reference sequence). The CDR3 is made up of 15 amino acids. CDR3 nucleotides: TGTGCCACCAGCAGAGATCAGGACAGCTTCTATGGCTACACCTTC. Protein: CATSRDQDSFYGYTF.

The rearrangement joins TRBV4-2 to TRBJ1-4; D not certain. Germline CDR1 and CDR2: LGHNA and YNFKEQ. The CDR3 covers 13 residues. Trimming removed 0 bases from V and 8 bases from J, with 7 bases in between. The CDR3 coding sequence is TGTGCCAGCAGCCAAGATTTGAGCGAAAAACTGTTTTTT. Translated, it gives CASSQDLSEKLFF.

The J gene is TRBJ1-4, the V gene TRBV4-1; D not resolved. CDR1 is MGHRA, CDR2 YSYEKL, per germline. Trimming removed 10 bases from V and 7 bases from J, with 16 bases in between. CDR3 length: 13 residues. In nucleotides, the CDR3 is TGCGCCACCGCTAGGGCTGTGGCTGAAAAACTGTTTTTT. Translation gives CATARAVAEKLFF.

The rearrangement uses TRBV6-1 and TRBJ2-6; D is possibly TRBD1 or TRBD2 (6 bases each). Looked up from germline, CDR1 is MNHNS and CDR2 is SASEGT. CDR3 length: 16 residues. Trimming took off 2 bases at V and 4 bases at J, with 12 bases between the two ends. DNA of the CDR3: TGTGCCAGCAGTGAAATAGGGGGGCAGGGGGCCAACGTCCTGACTTTC. It translates to CASSEIGGQGANVLTF.

This chain connects TRBV5-4 to TRBJ1-3; tentatively, D is TRBD1 (5 bases). CDR3 length equals 15 residues. Trimming removed 0 bases from V and 1 base from J, with 8 bases in between. Germline CDR1 is SGHNT and CDR2 is YYREEE (reference sequence). The CDR3 sequence: CASSLDRTSGNTIYF. The CDR3 bases are TGTGCCAGCAGCTTGGACAGGACTTCTGGAAACACCATATATTTT. Drawing the rest from reference TRBV5-4 and TRBJ1-3, the complete variable domain is ETGVTQSPTHLIKTRGQQVTLRCSSQSGHNTVSWYQQALGQGPQFIFQYYREEENGRGNFPPRFSGLQFPNYSSELNVNALELDDSALYLCASSLDRTSGNTIYFGEGSWLTVV.

V usage is TRBV6-5 and J usage is TRBJ1-2, with D hard to call. The CDR3 extends over 13 amino acids. Trimming took 6 bases from V and 0 from J, leaving 8 bases between them. Germline CDR1 MNHEY, CDR2 SVGAGI. Written as DNA, the CDR3 is TGTGCCAGCAGCATGACAACTAACTATGGCTACACCTTC. As protein: CASSMTTNYGYTF.

This clone has only a few counts. The CDR3 region is CASSYSAVPNYGYTF. The CDR3 coding sequence is TGTGCCAGCAGTTACTCGGCAGTACCTAACTATGGCTACACCTTC. The V gene is TRBV6-5, the J gene TRBJ1-2; no clear D gene. Germline CDR1 MNHEY, CDR2 SVGAGI. The CDR3 contains 15 residues. Trimming took 0 bases from V and 0 from J, leaving 8 bases between them.

This sequence joins TRBV9 and TRBJ2-1; 7 nucleotides agree with TRBD2. Germline trimming cut 0 bases from V and 4 bases from J; bases unmatched to any gene: 4. The CDR3 consists of 15 residues. The V gene's germline CDR1 is SGDLS and CDR2 YYNGEE. CDR3 DNA sequence: TGTGCCAGCAGCGTAGCTAGCGGAAATTACAATGAGCAGTTCTTC. It specifies CASSVASGNYNEQFF.